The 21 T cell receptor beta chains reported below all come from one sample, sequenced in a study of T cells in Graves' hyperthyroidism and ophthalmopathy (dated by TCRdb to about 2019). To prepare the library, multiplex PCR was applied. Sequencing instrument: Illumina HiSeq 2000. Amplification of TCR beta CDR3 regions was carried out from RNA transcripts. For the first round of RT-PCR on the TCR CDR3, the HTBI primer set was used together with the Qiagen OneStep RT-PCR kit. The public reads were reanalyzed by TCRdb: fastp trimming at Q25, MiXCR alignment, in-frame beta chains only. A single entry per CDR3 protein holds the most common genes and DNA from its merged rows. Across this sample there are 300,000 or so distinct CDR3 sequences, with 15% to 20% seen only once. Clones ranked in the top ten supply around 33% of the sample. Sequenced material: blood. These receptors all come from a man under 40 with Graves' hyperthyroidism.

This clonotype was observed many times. The CDR3 spells CASSEERDFTDTQYF. CDR3 in DNA: TGTGCCAGCAGTGAAGAAAGGGATTTCACAGATACGCAGTATTTT. The chain links TRBV2 to TRBJ2-3; D not certain. Germline CDR1 and CDR2: SNHLY and FYNNEI. This CDR3 comprises 15 residues. V lost 1 base, J lost 2 bases, and 10 bases lay in between. The complete variable domain, with remaining parts taken from reference TRBV2 and TRBJ2-3, reads EPEVTQTPSHQVTQMGQEVILRCVPISNHLYFYWYRQILGQKVEFLVSFYNNEISEKSEIFDDQFSVERPDGSNFTLKIRSTKLEDSAMYFCASSEERDFTDTQYFGPGTRLTVL.

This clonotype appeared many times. The CDR3 here is CAWSVFTEAFF. The DNA for the CDR3 is TGTGCCTGGAGTGTTTTTACTGAAGCTTTCTTT. This chain joins TRBV30 and TRBJ1-1; D remains unclear. CDR3 length equals 11 residues. Trimming left V 0 bases short and J 5 bases short, with 4 bases between. Germline V gene data show CDR1 as GTSNPN and CDR2 as SVGIG (reference sequence).

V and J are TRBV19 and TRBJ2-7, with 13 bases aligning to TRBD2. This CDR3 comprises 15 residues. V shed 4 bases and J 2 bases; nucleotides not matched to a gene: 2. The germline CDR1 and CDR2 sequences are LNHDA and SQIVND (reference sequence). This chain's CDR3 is CASSRTSGRAYEQYF. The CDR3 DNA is TGTGCCAGTAGTAGGACTAGCGGGAGAGCCTACGAGCAGTACTTC.

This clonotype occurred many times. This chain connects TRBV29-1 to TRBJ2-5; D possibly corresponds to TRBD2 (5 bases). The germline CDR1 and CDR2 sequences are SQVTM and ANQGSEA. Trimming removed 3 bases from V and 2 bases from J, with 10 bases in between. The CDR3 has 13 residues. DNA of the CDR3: TGCAGCGTTGAGAGGGCACCTCAAGAGACCCAGTACTTC. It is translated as CSVERAPQETQYF.

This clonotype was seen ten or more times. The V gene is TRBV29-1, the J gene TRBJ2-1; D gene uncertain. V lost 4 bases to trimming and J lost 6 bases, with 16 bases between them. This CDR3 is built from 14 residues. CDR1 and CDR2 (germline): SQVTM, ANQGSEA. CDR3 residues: CSVGVPFPRNEQFF. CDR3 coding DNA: TGCAGCGTTGGGGTTCCCTTTCCTCGCAATGAGCAGTTCTTC.

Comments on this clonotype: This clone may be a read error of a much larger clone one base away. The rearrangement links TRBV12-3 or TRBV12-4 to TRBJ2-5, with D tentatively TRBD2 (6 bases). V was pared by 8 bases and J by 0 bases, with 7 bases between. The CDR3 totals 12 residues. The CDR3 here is CASGGYQETQYF. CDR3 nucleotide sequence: TGTGCCAGCGGGGGGTACCAAGAGACCCAGTACTTC.

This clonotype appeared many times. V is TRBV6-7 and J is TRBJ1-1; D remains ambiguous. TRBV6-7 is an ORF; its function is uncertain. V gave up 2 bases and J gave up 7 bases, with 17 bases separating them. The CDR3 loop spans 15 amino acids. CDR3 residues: CASSYPAEDSSEAFF. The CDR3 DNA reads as TGTGCCAGCAGTTACCCCGCAGAGGATTCCAGTGAAGCTTTCTTT.

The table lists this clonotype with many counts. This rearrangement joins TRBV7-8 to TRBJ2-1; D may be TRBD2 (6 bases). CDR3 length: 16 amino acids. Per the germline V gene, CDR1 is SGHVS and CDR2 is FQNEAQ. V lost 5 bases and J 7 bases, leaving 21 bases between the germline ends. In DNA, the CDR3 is TGTGCCAGCAGCCATCGCCGGGACTCGTCATGGAATGAGCAGTTCTTC. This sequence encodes CASSHRRDSSWNEQFF. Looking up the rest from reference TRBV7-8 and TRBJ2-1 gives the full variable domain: GAGVSQSPRYKVAKRGQDVALRCDPISGHVSLFWYQQALGQGPEFLTYFQNEAQLDKSGLPSDRFFAERPEGSVSTLKIQRTQQEDSAVYLCASSHRRDSSWNEQFFGPGTRLTVL.

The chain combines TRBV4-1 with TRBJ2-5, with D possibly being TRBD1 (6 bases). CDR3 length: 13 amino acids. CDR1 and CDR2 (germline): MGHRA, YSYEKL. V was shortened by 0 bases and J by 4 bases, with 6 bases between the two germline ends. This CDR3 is CASSQDRGETQYF. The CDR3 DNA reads TGCGCCAGCAGCCAAGACAGGGGAGAGACCCAGTACTTC.

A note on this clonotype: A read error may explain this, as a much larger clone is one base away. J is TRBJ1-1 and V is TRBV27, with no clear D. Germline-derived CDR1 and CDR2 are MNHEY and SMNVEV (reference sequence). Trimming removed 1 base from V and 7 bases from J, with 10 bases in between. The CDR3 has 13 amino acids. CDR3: CASSLLAGLEAFF. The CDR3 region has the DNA TGTGCCAGCAGTTTATTGGCAGGACTTGAAGCTTTCTTT.

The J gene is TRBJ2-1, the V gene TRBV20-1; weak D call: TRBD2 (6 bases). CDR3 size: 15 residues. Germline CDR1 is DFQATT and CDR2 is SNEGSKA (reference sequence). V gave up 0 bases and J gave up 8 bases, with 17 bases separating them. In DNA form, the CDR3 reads TGCAGTGCTAGAGATGCGTCGCGGGATACCGATGAGCAGTTCTTC. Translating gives CSARDASRDTDEQFF.

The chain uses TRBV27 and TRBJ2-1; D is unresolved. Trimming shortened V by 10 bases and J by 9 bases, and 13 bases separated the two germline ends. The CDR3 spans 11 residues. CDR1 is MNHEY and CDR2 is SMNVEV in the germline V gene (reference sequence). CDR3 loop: CATSEGREQFF. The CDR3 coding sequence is TGTGCCACTTCGGAAGGGCGTGAGCAGTTCTTC.

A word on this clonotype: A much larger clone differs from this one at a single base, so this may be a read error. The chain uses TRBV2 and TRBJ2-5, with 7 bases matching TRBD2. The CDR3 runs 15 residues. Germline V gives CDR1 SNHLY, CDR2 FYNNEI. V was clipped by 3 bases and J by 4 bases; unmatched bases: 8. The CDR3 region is CASSDSGGKTETQYF. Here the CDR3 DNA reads TGTGCCAGCAGTGACTCCGGGGGGAAGACAGAGACCCAGTACTTC.

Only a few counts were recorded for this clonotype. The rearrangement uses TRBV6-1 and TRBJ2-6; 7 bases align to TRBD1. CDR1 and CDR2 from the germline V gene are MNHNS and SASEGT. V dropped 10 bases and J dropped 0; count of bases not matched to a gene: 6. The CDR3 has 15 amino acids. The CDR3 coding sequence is TGTGCCACGAGGACAGGACCCTCTGGGGCCAACGTCCTGACTTTC. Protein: CATRTGPSGANVLTF.

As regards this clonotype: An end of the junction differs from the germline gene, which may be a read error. Here the CDR3 reads CVSSFSRADTQYF. In DNA, the CDR3 is TGTGTCAGCAGTTTTTCTCGCGCAGATACGCAGTATTTT. V is TRBV12-3 or TRBV12-4 and J is TRBJ2-3, with D hard to call. This CDR3 is built from 13 residues.

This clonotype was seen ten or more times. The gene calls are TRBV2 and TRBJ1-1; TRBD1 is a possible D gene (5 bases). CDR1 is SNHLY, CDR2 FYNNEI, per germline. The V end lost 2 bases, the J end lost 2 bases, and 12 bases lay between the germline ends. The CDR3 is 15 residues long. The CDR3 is CASSELGQGNTEAFF. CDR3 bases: TGTGCCAGCAGTGAACTAGGGCAGGGAAACACTGAAGCTTTCTTT.

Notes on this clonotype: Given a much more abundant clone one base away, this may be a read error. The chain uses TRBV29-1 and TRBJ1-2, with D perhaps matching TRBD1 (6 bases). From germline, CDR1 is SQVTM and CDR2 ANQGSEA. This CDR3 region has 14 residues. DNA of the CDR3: TGCAGCGCCCTGGGCGCAGGGGCCGGCTATGGCCACACCTTC. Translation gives CSALGAGAGYGHTF.

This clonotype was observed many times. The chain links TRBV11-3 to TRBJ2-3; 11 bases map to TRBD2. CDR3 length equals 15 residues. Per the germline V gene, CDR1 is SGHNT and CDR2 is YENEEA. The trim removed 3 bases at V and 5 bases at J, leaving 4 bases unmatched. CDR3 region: CASSFLGLAGDTQYF. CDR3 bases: TGTGCCAGCAGCTTTCTCGGACTAGCGGGAGATACGCAGTATTTT.

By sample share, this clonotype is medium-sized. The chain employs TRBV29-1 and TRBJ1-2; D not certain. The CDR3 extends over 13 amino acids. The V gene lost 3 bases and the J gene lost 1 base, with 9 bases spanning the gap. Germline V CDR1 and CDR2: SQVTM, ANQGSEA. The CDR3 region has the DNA TGCAGCGTTGACCCGGGTCTTAACTATGGCTACACCTTC. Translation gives CSVDPGLNYGYTF.

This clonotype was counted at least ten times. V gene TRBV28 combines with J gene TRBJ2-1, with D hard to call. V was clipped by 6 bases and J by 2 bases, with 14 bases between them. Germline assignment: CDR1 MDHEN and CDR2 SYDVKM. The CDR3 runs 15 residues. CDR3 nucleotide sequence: TGTGCCAGCAGCTTAAGCGCTAATCCCTACAATGAGCAGTTCTTC. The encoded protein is CASSLSANPYNEQFF.

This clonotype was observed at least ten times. Here the CDR3 DNA reads TGTGCCTGGAGAGACAACACCATATATTTT. This encodes CAWRDNTIYF. V and J are TRBV30 and TRBJ1-3, with no clear D. Germline values: CDR1 GTSNPN, CDR2 SVGIG (reference sequence). The ends were cut back, 3 bases at V and 7 bases at J, with 4 bases in the middle. The CDR3 consists of 10 residues.